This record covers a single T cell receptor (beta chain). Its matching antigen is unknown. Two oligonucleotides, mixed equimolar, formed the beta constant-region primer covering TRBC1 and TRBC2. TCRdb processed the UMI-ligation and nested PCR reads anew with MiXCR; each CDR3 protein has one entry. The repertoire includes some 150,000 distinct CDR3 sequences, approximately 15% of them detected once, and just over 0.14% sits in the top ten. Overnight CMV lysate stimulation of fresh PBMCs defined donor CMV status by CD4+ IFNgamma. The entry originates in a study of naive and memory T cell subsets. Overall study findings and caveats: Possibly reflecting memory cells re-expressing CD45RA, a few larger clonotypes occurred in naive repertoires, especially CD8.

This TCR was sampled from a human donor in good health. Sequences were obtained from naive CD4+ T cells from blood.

The CDR3 spells CASSSTPLAGGGEQFF. The CDR3 nucleotides are TGTGCCAGCAGCTCAACCCCACTAGCGGGAGGAGGTGAGCAGTTCTTC. The rearrangement joins TRBV7-6 to TRBJ2-1, with TRBD2 identical over 12 bases. The CDR3 extends over 16 amino acids. CDR1 is SGHVS and CDR2 is FNYEAQ in the germline V gene. The trim removed 4 bases at V and 9 bases at J, leaving 10 bases unmatched.